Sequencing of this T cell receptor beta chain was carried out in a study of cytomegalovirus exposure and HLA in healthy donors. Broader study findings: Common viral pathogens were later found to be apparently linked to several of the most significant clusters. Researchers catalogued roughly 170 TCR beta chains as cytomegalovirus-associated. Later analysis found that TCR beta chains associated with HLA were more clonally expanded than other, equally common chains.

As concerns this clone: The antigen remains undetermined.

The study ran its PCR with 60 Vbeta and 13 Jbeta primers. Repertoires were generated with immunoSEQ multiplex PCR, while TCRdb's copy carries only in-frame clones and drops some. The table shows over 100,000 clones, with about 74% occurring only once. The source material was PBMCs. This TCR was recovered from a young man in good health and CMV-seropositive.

CDR3 in amino acids: CASRGTGDQPQHF. CDR3 in DNA: TGCGCCAGCCGAGGGACAGGGGATCAGCCCCAGCATTTT. The chain joins TRBV10-2 to TRBJ1-5, with 10 bases fitting TRBD1. The V gene's germline CDR1 is WSHSY and CDR2 SAAADI. V dropped 8 bases and J dropped 5; count of bases not matched to a gene: 3. The CDR3 has 13 amino acids.